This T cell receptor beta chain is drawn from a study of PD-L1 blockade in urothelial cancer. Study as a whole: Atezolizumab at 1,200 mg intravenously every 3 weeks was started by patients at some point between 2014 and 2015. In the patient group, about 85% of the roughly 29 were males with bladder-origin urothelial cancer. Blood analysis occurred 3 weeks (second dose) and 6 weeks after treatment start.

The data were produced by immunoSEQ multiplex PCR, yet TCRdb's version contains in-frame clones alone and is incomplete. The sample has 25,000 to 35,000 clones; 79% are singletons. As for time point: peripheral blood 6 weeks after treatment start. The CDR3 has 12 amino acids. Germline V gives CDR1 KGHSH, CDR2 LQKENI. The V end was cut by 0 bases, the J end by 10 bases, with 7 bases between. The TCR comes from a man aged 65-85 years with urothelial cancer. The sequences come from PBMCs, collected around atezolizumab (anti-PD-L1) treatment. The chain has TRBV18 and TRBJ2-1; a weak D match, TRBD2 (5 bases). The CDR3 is CASSPPASEQFF. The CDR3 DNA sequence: TGTGCCAGCTCACCACCGGCTAGCGAGCAGTTCTTC.